This T cell receptor (beta chain) was sequenced for a study of blood T cells in healthy people across ages. CDR3 length equals 11 residues. V lost 3 bases and J 8 bases, leaving 5 bases between the germline ends. A sample-barcoded 5' primer and a J-beta primer mix were used in a second PCR of roughly 7 to 11 cycles. Each CDR3 protein gets one entry after TCRdb re-called the 5' RACE reads with MiXCR. The sample has 1,300,000 or so distinct CDR3 sequences; roughly 64% are singletons. This clonotype was counted a few times. The sequenced material came from blood. This clonotype was sampled from a man between 18 and 35 years old in good health. The chain uses TRBV12-3 or TRBV12-4 and TRBJ2-1; D unclear. CDR3 residues: CASSFTDEQFF. The CDR3 DNA sequence: TGTGCCAGCAGTTTCACGGATGAGCAGTTCTTC.